This T cell receptor (beta chain) was identified during a study of blood T cells in healthy people across ages. Study as a whole: Every two T cells gave about one barcoded beta molecule via template switching.

This clonotype was counted a single time. Its matching antigen is unknown. Alongside a J-beta primer mix, a sample-barcoded 5' primer served in a second PCR lasting about 7 to 11 cycles. All cDNA molecules were each tagged by a template-switch adaptor with 12 random nucleotides. Using its own MiXCR run on the 5' RACE reads, TCRdb lists one record per CDR3 protein. The table has 700,000 or so distinct CDR3 sequences, around 41% seen once. Broader study findings: Possibly, changes in expanded clonotypes were confounded because donor CMV status was unknown.

The origin of this receptor is a man older than 75 in good health. The sample consisted of blood.

The chain's CDR3 is CSARAPTGGFSNEQFF. In nucleotides, the CDR3 is TGCAGTGCTAGGGCCCCGACAGGGGGCTTTAGCAATGAGCAGTTCTTC. The chain joins TRBV20-1 to TRBJ2-1; 10 nucleotides match TRBD1. The length of the CDR3 is 16 residues. Per germline, CDR1 DFQATT and CDR2 SNEGSKA (reference sequence). Trimming took 3 bases from V and 6 from J; bases not matched to a gene: 11.